This paragraph reports one T cell receptor beta chain. Its antigen is undetermined. The data belong to a study of T cell repertoires in cytomegalovirus infection. Looking at the study overall: The public TCR beta signatures pointed to both CMV infection and matching HLA type.

One entry per CDR3 protein, called by TCRdb with MiXCR from the reads. The sample carries under 130,000 distinct CDR3 sequences, about 40% recorded once. CDR1 and CDR2 from the germline V gene are MNHGY and SAAAGT. The V end was cut by 8 bases, the J end by 0 bases, with 8 bases between. There are 13 residues in the CDR3. The specimen comprised CD8+ T cells from cultured PBMCs, sampled from culture after CMV antigen stimulation. This chain links TRBV6-8 with TRBJ1-3; D gene ambiguous. This receptor was identified in a human donor in good health (CMV status not recorded). Some clones in this sample may be carry-over from other donors' samples. The DNA of the CDR3 is TGTGCCAGCCAAGGTCGCTCTGGAAACACCATATATTTT. Residues: CASQGRSGNTIYF.